The 27 T cell receptor beta chains presented below share a single source sample, sequenced in a study of T cell repertoires in cytomegalovirus infection. TCRdb reprocessed the reads with MiXCR, giving one entry per CDR3 protein. The sample includes some 560,000 distinct CDR3 sequences, under 45% of them seen just once. These receptors lack a known antigen. The starting material was cultured PBMCs, obtained from culture after CMV antigen stimulation. The receptors were sampled from a human donor in good health (CMV status not recorded). Some clones in this sample may be carry-over from other donors' samples.

DNA for the CDR3: TGTGCCAGCAGCCCCCCCGTGGGAGGACCAGATACGCAGTATTTT. Translation gives CASSPPVGGPDTQYF. The chain couples TRBV7-9 to TRBJ2-3; TRBD2 might be the D (6 bases). The CDR3 runs to 15 residues. The germline V gene has CDR1 SEHNR and CDR2 FQNEAQ (reference sequence). V lost 5 bases and J 4 bases, leaving 16 bases between the germline ends.

This clonotype has only a few counts. This chain connects TRBV7-9 to TRBJ2-7; D could derive from TRBD1 or TRBD2 (5 bases each). Germline V gene data show CDR1 as SEHNR and CDR2 as FQNEAQ (reference sequence). The CDR3 totals 15 residues. The V end was cut by 4 bases, the J end by 2 bases, with 15 bases between. The CDR3 sequence: CASSSPWDRPYEQYF. CDR3 sequence (DNA): TGTGCCAGCAGCTCCCCCTGGGACCGCCCCTACGAGCAGTACTTC.

The rearrangement uses TRBV4-1 and TRBJ2-7; no definite D call. Germline lookup yields CDR1 MGHRA and CDR2 YSYEKL. With 3 bases removed from V and 0 bases from J, the gap between germline ends came to 12 bases. CDR3 length equals 15 residues. The CDR3 DNA sequence: TGCGCCAGCAGCCACCTCGAGGATTCCTCCTACGAGCAGTACTTC. The encoded protein is CASSHLEDSSYEQYF.

The CDR3 reads CASSLSWATRTDTQYF. The DNA of the CDR3 is TGTGCCAGCAGTTTATCGTGGGCTACACGGACAGATACGCAGTATTTT. The chain joins TRBV27 to TRBJ2-3; no reliable D call. CDR1 and CDR2 from the germline V gene are MNHEY and SMNVEV (reference sequence). The CDR3 extends over 16 amino acids. Trimming took off 0 bases at V and 3 bases at J, with 13 bases between the two ends.

The table lists this clonotype with many counts. The V and J genes are TRBV7-2 and TRBJ2-3; weak D call: TRBD2 (6 bases). CDR3 length equals 15 residues. CDR1 and CDR2 from the germline V gene are SGHTA and FQGNSA. The V end lost 4 bases, the J end lost 6 bases, and 17 bases lay between the germline ends. The CDR3 is CASSSRLGGMDTQYF. The DNA of the CDR3 is TGTGCCAGCAGCTCTCGACTCGGCGGGATGGATACGCAGTATTTT.

The chain links TRBV6-6 to TRBJ2-2; perhaps TRBD1 as D (6 bases). This CDR3 comprises 14 residues. Trimming shortened V by 7 bases and J by 2 bases, and 11 bases separated the two germline ends. The germline V gene encodes CDR1 MNHNY and CDR2 SVGAGI (reference sequence). CDR3 bases: TGTGCCAGCAACGGACAGTTAAACACCGGGGAGCTGTTTTTT. Translating gives CASNGQLNTGELFF.

This clonotype has a handful of counts. The chain joins TRBV7-9 to TRBJ2-7; 8 bases are a match to TRBD2. V lost 1 base to trimming and J lost 1 base; unmatched junction nucleotides: 9. The CDR3 has 17 amino acids. Germline V gene data show CDR1 as SEHNR and CDR2 as FQNEAQ (reference sequence). CDR3 bases: TGTGCCAGCAGCTTAGAGGGAGCGGGGGACACGTCCTACGAGCAGTACTTC. Protein: CASSLEGAGDTSYEQYF.

The table lists this clonotype with a few counts. The chain has TRBV4-3 and TRBJ2-3; tentatively, D is TRBD1 (5 bases). This CDR3 comprises 17 residues. Germline assignment: CDR1 LGHNA and CDR2 YSLEER. V shed 0 bases and J shed 1 base, with 14 bases lying between them. This chain's CDR3 is CASSQERTLGGTDTQYF. DNA of the CDR3: TGCGCCAGCAGCCAAGAACGGACATTAGGGGGCACAGATACGCAGTATTTT.

This chain links TRBV24-1 with TRBJ2-3; tentative D call: TRBD1 (6 bases). This CDR3 has 15 residues. Looked up from germline, CDR1 is KGHDR and CDR2 is SFDVKD. The V end was cut by 2 bases, the J end by 2 bases, with 10 bases between. CDR3 nucleotide sequence: TGTGCCACCAGTGATTCAACAGGGTTCACAGATACGCAGTATTTT. As protein: CATSDSTGFTDTQYF.

The chain joins TRBV5-5 to TRBJ1-1, with D possibly TRBD1 on 6 matching bases. CDR1 is SGHKS, CDR2 YYEKEE, per germline (reference sequence). Trimming removed 5 bases at V and 6 bases at J, with 20 bases between. This CDR3 contains 15 residues. The CDR3 sequence is CASRHTGLQTAEAFF. For the CDR3, the DNA is TGTGCCAGCAGACATACAGGGCTCCAAACGGCTGAAGCTTTCTTT.

This rearrangement joins TRBV7-2 to TRBJ2-7; D not resolved. V was cut by 5 bases and J by 2 bases, with 13 bases left in between. Per germline, CDR1 SGHTA and CDR2 FQGNSA. The CDR3 is 14 residues long. DNA for the CDR3: TGTGCCAGCAGCCCCCCATCGGCTCCCTACGAGCAGTACTTC. Translation: CASSPPSAPYEQYF. The entire variable domain, with the rest obtained from reference TRBV7-2 and TRBJ2-7, is as follows: GAGVSQSPSNKVTEKGKDVELRCDPISGHTALYWYRQSLGQGLEFLIYFQGNSAPDKSGLPSDRFSAERTGGSVSTLTIQRTQQEDSAVYLCASSPPSAPYEQYFGPGTRLTVT.

The chain is built from TRBV4-3 and TRBJ2-1; D is perhaps TRBD2 (6 bases). The CDR3 spans 14 residues. V shed 6 bases and J shed 8 bases, with 17 bases lying between them. Per the germline V gene, CDR1 is LGHNA and CDR2 is YSLEER. CDR3 DNA: TGCGCCAGCAGTCTGGCCCGGGGGATCTATGAGCAGTTCTTC. Amino acids: CASSLARGIYEQFF.

The sample holds a few counts of this clonotype. This sequence joins TRBV12-3 or TRBV12-4 and TRBJ1-2; the match to TRBD1 covers 8 bases. The CDR3 is 15 amino acids. Germline trimming cut 2 bases from V and 3 bases from J; bases unmatched to any gene: 5. The CDR3 DNA follows: TGTGCCAGCAGTTTATGGTCAGGGGGCGACTATGGCTACACCTTC. Its protein is CASSLWSGGDYGYTF.

The gene calls are TRBV19 and TRBJ2-7, with TRBD2 identical over 7 bases. Trimming took 5 bases from V and 6 from J; bases not matched to a gene: 13. The CDR3 runs 15 residues. Germline CDR1 and CDR2: LNHDA and SQIVND (reference sequence). CDR3: CASSSGSGGESEQYF. The CDR3 bases are TGTGCCAGTAGTTCCGGGTCTGGGGGGGAAAGCGAGCAGTACTTC.

The gene calls are TRBV6-8 and TRBJ1-1; D is unclear. The germline V gene has CDR1 MNHGY and CDR2 SAAAGT. CDR3 length: 14 residues. Trimming cost V 5 bases and J 5 bases, with 15 bases left between them. CDR3 in DNA: TGTGCCAGCAGTGTGCCGGGCTCATGGACTGAAGCTTTCTTT. Residues: CASSVPGSWTEAFF.

The chain combines TRBV15 with TRBJ2-1, with 10 bases lining up with TRBD2. The trim removed 0 bases at V and 7 bases at J, leaving 6 bases unmatched. This CDR3 has 16 residues. Germline values: CDR1 LNHNV, CDR2 YYDKDF (reference sequence). CDR3 sequence: CATSRDTSGGANEQFF. The DNA for the CDR3 is TGTGCCACCAGCAGAGATACCAGCGGGGGGGCGAATGAGCAGTTCTTC.

V usage is TRBV12-5 and J usage is TRBJ2-5; D tentatively reads TRBD1 or TRBD2 (5 bases each). CDR1 is LGHNT and CDR2 is FRNRAP in the germline V gene. The CDR3 sequence is 14 residues long. V lost 6 bases to trimming and J lost 2 bases, with 13 bases between them. This chain's CDR3 is CASGSGASQETQYF. CDR3 bases: TGTGCTAGTGGCTCCGGGGCTTCTCAAGAGACCCAGTACTTC.

V usage is TRBV7-4 and J usage is TRBJ2-5; D might be TRBD2 (7 bases). Trimming took off 2 bases at V and 3 bases at J, with 19 bases between the two ends. Germline loops: CDR1 SGHVT, CDR2 SQSDAQ. CDR3 length: 17 residues. Written as DNA, the CDR3 is TGTGCCAGCAGCTTACGGTCGCGGGGGCCCGTCAAAGAGACCCAGTACTTC. Its translation: CASSLRSRGPVKETQYF.

This clonotype was observed a handful of times. This CDR3 reads CASSPASGEKLFF. Here the CDR3 DNA reads TGTGCCAGCAGCCCCGCCTCGGGAGAAAAACTGTTTTTT. The V gene is TRBV7-2, the J gene TRBJ1-4; unclear D gene. The length of the CDR3 is 13 residues. V shed 5 bases and J shed 8 bases, with 12 bases lying between them. CDR1 and CDR2 from the germline V gene are SGHTA and FQGNSA.

The chain is built from TRBV6-2 or TRBV6-3 and TRBJ1-5, with D uncertain. CDR1 and CDR2 (germline): MNHEY, SVGEGT. This CDR3 has 13 residues. V lost 8 bases to trimming and J lost 2 bases, with 10 bases between them. The CDR3 loop is CASRDWGNQPQHF. The CDR3 region has the DNA TGTGCCAGCCGAGATTGGGGCAATCAGCCCCAGCATTTT.

This chain connects TRBV5-6 to TRBJ2-7; no firm D call. Germline CDR1 and CDR2: SGHDT and YYEEEE. V lost 2 bases to trimming and J lost 2 bases, with 14 bases between them. This CDR3 is 15 amino acids long. This CDR3 is CASSFGPTPTYEQYF. CDR3 bases: TGTGCCAGCAGCTTTGGTCCGACACCGACCTACGAGCAGTACTTC.

The V and J genes are TRBV7-2 and TRBJ2-3, with TRBD2 matching over 7 bases. Trimming at V came to 7 bases and at J to 0 bases, leaving 10 bases not matched to a gene. This CDR3 comprises 16 residues. CDR1 SGHTA and CDR2 FQGNSA come from the germline V gene. CDR3: CASTPLLAASTDTQYF. CDR3 nucleotide sequence: TGTGCCAGCACCCCCCTTCTAGCGGCTAGCACAGATACGCAGTATTTT.

The chain uses TRBV27 and TRBJ1-2; TRBD1 is a possible D gene (5 bases). Germline-derived CDR1 and CDR2 are MNHEY and SMNVEV (reference sequence). The CDR3 sequence is 14 residues long. V was trimmed by 5 bases and J by 4 bases, leaving 14 bases between them. The CDR3 is CASSPSPGFYGYTF. The CDR3 DNA reads TGTGCCAGCAGTCCGTCCCCAGGGTTCTATGGCTACACCTTC.

This clonotype was found a few times. This chain links TRBV15 with TRBJ2-7; possible D gene TRBD1, 6 bases. This CDR3 comprises 17 residues. Germline-derived CDR1 and CDR2 are LNHNV and YYDKDF (reference sequence). Deletions cut 3 bases from V and 2 bases from J, with 20 bases between. The CDR3 loop reads CATSSDENRVGAYEQYF. The CDR3, as DNA: TGTGCCACCAGCAGCGATGAAAACAGGGTGGGGGCCTACGAGCAGTACTTC.

The CDR3 sequence: CASSLDRGSVYEQYF. The CDR3 DNA is TGTGCCAGCAGCTTAGACCGGGGATCGGTCTACGAGCAGTACTTC. The J gene is TRBJ2-7, the V gene TRBV7-8; maybe TRBD2 (5 bases). The CDR3 spans 15 residues. V was clipped by 1 base and J by 3 bases, with 13 bases between them. CDR1 and CDR2 (germline): SGHVS, FQNEAQ.

This clonotype came up a few times. The CDR3 loop is CASSRRDEQYF. The CDR3 nucleotides are TGTGCCAGCAGTCGGAGGGACGAGCAGTACTTC. This chain uses TRBV6-8 with TRBJ2-7; perhaps TRBD2 as D (6 bases). Germline V gene lookup returns CDR1 MNHGY and CDR2 SAAAGT. The length of the CDR3 is 11 residues. V lost 5 bases and J 5 bases, leaving 7 bases between the germline ends.

This clonotype was recorded many times. The chain is built from TRBV7-2 and TRBJ2-1; D remains ambiguous. The germline gives CDR1 SGHTA, CDR2 FQGNSA. The CDR3 has 14 residues. Trimming removed 2 bases at V and 5 bases at J, with 10 bases between. CDR3 protein: CASSLRPDDNEQFF. The CDR3 nucleotides are TGTGCCAGCAGCTTAAGACCAGATGACAATGAGCAGTTCTTC.